The rows below give T cell receptor beta chains drawn from one sample of a study of T cells in Graves' hyperthyroidism and ophthalmopathy. TCRdb analysed the multiplex PCR reads with MiXCR anew, one entry per CDR3 protein. Among around 500,000 distinct CDR3 sequences listed, around 15% were seen once. Sequenced sample: blood. These receptors originate from a woman aged 25 to 39 with Graves' ophthalmopathy. Both conserved end residues are part of each CDR3. The D gene is left open where the match is weak. Where a row states a size, it is once, few, many or the class of an expanded clone; other rows omit it.

d_call	clone_size	v_call	j_call	cdr3_nt	cdr3_aa
-	few	TRBV11-3	TRBJ2-1	TGTGCCAGCAGCTTTGGGGTAGGCGAGCAGTTCTTC	CASSFGVGEQFF
-	many	TRBV6-2/TRBV6-3	TRBJ2-1	TGTGCCAGCAGGGAAGCCTACAATGAGCAGTTCTTC	CASREAYNEQFF
-	few	TRBV7-8	TRBJ2-1	TGTGCCAGCAGCCCCGAGGGGGGGTTTGGTGAGCAGTTCTTC	CASSPEGGFGEQFF
-	-	TRBV7-3	TRBJ2-1	TGTGCCAGCAGCTTAGACGGGGCGAGGAATGAGCAGTTCTTC	CASSLDGARNEQFF
-	few	TRBV10-1	TRBJ2-7	TGCGCCAGCAGTGAGGAGGGCCGAATCTCCGAGCAGTACTTC	CASSEEGRISEQYF
-	many	TRBV2	TRBJ1-5	TGTGCCAGCAGTGTTGCAGGGTTCAATCAGCCCCAGCATTTT	CASSVAGFNQPQHF
-	-	TRBV12-3/TRBV12-4	TRBJ2-2	TGTGCCAGCAGTCCCACAAGCAGGGGGAACACCGGGGAGCTGTTTTTT	CASSPTSRGNTGELFF
-	few	TRBV27	TRBJ2-7	TGTGCCAGCAGTTTATATTCCCACGGTGGCTCCTACGAGCAGTACTTC	CASSLYSHGGSYEQYF
-	-	TRBV2	TRBJ1-2	TGTGCCAGCACCCTCACCCCTTATGGCTACACCTTC	CASTLTPYGYTF
-	-	TRBV10-2	TRBJ2-3	TGCGCCAGCAGTCTGTACATTGATACGCAGTATTTT	CASSLYIDTQYF
TRBD1	few	TRBV20-1	TRBJ2-1	TGCAGTGCTACTACCGGGACAGGGAAGGATGAGCAGTTCTTC	CSATTGTGKDEQFF
TRBD1	few	TRBV28	TRBJ1-1	TGTGCCAGCAGTTCCGGACCCGGGACAGGGGCTGGCACTGAAGCTTTCTTT	CASSSGPGTGAGTEAFF
-	-	TRBV19	TRBJ2-1	TGTGCCAGTAGTCCGTGGGGATCTCGCAATGAGCAGTTCTTC	CASSPWGSRNEQFF
TRBD2	few	TRBV13	TRBJ2-7	TGTGCCAGCAGCTTGCCCGGGACTAGCGGGAGCGAGCAGTACTTC	CASSLPGTSGSEQYF
-	-	TRBV19	TRBJ1-2	TGTGCCAGTAGTATAGGAGGCGGATTAAACTATGGCTACACCTTC	CASSIGGGLNYGYTF
-	-	TRBV6-5	TRBJ2-2	TGTGCCAGCAGTTCCGCCTTCTTAGACACCGGGGAGCTGTTTTTT	CASSSAFLDTGELFF
-	-	TRBV4-1	TRBJ1-2	TGCGCCAGCAGCCAAGTCGGACTTAGGGCAGCTAACTATGGCTACACCTTC	CASSQVGLRAANYGYTF
-	many	TRBV3-1	TRBJ2-2	TGTGCCAGCAGTCAAACAACAGGGTCCACCGGGGAGCTGTTTTTT	CASSQTTGSTGELFF
-	-	TRBV18	TRBJ1-6	TGTGCCAGCTCACTCCTTTTCGGGACGGAACATAATTCACCCCTCCACTTT	CASSLLFGTEHNSPLHF
TRBD2	-	TRBV5-5	TRBJ2-2	TGTGCCAGCAGCTTGGTTCTAGCGGGGATTAACACCGGGGAGCTGTTTTTT	CASSLVLAGINTGELFF
TRBD2	-	TRBV6-1	TRBJ2-1	TGTGCCAGCACACCTAGCGGGAGGTACAATGAGCAGTTCTTC	CASTPSGRYNEQFF
-	many	TRBV5-5	TRBJ2-3	TGTGCCAGCATCCAACGGGCGGAATTCACAGATACGCAGTATTTT	CASIQRAEFTDTQYF
-	-	TRBV7-2	TRBJ2-1	TGTGCCAGCAGCCCATGGACAGGGCAAAAAGCGGGGAGCTACAATGAGCAGTTCTTC	CASSPWTGQKAGSYNEQFF
-	few	TRBV20-1	TRBJ1-6	TGCAGTGCTAGAATCGAGAATAGGAACAATTCACCCCTCCACTTT	CSARIENRNNSPLHF
-	-	TRBV4-3	TRBJ1-4	TGCGCCAGCAGCCAAGGTTGGCAGAATGAAAAACTGTTTTTT	CASSQGWQNEKLFF
TRBD1	-	TRBV28	TRBJ2-7	TGTGCCAGCAGTTCACTACAGGGGGCGCGACTAGCTGACGCCTACGAGCAGTACTTC	CASSSLQGARLADAYEQYF
-	many	TRBV2	TRBJ1-5	TGTGCCAGCAGTCCCTCAGAAAGGGTCCCCCAGCATTTT	CASSPSERVPQHF
-	many	TRBV28	TRBJ1-4	TGTGCCAGCAGTTTCCTGGAGGACATCGGATATGAAAAACTGTTTTTT	CASSFLEDIGYEKLFF
TRBD1	few	TRBV12-3/TRBV12-4	TRBJ2-3	TGTGCCAGCAGTTCACAGGGGGCGGGCACAGATACGCAGTATTTT	CASSSQGAGTDTQYF
-	-	TRBV12-3/TRBV12-4	TRBJ2-4	TGTGCCAGCAGTCGACCTAAAAGGATTCAGTACTTC	CASSRPKRIQYF
TRBD1	-	TRBV7-9	TRBJ2-7	TGTGCCAGCAGCCCACAGGGGGCCAGCGAGCAGTACTTC	CASSPQGASEQYF
TRBD1	few	TRBV5-1	TRBJ1-4	TGCGCCAGCAGCGATGACAGGGCTAATGAAAAACTGTTTTTT	CASSDDRANEKLFF
-	many	TRBV4-3	TRBJ2-4	TGCGCCAGCAGCCAAGAAGCAGGGGCGCGCAACATTCAGTACTTC	CASSQEAGARNIQYF
TRBD1	many	TRBV28	TRBJ1-5	TGTGCCAGCAGGACGGACAGGAGTCAGCCCCAGCATTTT	CASRTDRSQPQHF
TRBD2	few	TRBV7-3	TRBJ2-1	TGTGCCAGCAGCTTAACAGGTCCGGGAGGAATGTACAATGAGCAGTTCTTC	CASSLTGPGGMYNEQFF
TRBD1	once	TRBV4-1	TRBJ2-2	TGCGCCAGCAGCCCTGGGACAGGGGACTATAACACCGGGGAGCTGTTTTTT	CASSPGTGDYNTGELFF
TRBD2	many	TRBV12-3/TRBV12-4	TRBJ2-5	TGTGCCAGCAGCCCCCCGGGAGGCGAGCAAGAGACCCAGTACTTC	CASSPPGGEQETQYF
-	-	TRBV10-1	TRBJ1-2	TGCGCCAGCAGTCGACGGGTGACAGGACCCCTTGGTGGCTACACCTTC	CASSRRVTGPLGGYTF
TRBD2	many	TRBV4-2	TRBJ2-3	TGTGCCAGCAGCCAAGATTCCCTAGCGGGGGGCACAGATACGCAGTATTTT	CASSQDSLAGGTDTQYF
TRBD2	many	TRBV20-1	TRBJ2-7	TGCAGTGCTAGTCAGCAGCGGGAGCCCTACGAGCAGTACTTC	CSASQQREPYEQYF
-	-	TRBV25-1	TRBJ1-1	TGTGCCAGCAGTGAGCAAGGACTCGGCGCTGAAGCTTTCTTT	CASSEQGLGAEAFF
TRBD2	many	TRBV28	TRBJ2-5	TGTGCCAGCAGTTCCACTAGCGGGCTTATTCAAGAGACCCAGTACTTC	CASSSTSGLIQETQYF